A single sample is the source of the 5 T cell receptor beta chains below, sequenced in a study of T cells after yellow fever vaccination. TCRdb ran MiXCR on the 5' RACE reads and lists one entry per CDR3 protein. The repertoire includes 150,000 or so distinct CDR3 sequences, about 6.2% of them detected once, and under 0.7% sits in the top ten. This specimen was CD4+ T cells sorted from PBMCs, taken 10 days after the yellow fever booster vaccination. These receptors all stem from a man aged 25-45 years who received the YFV17D yellow fever vaccine.

This clonotype was seen repeatedly, ten times or more. The chain links TRBV5-1 to TRBJ2-7; 13 bases agree with TRBD2. Germline CDR1 SGHRS, CDR2 YFSETQ. The CDR3 consists of 17 residues. Trimming at V came to 0 bases and at J to 2 bases, leaving 5 bases not matched to a gene. CDR3 amino acids: CASSLGGLAGQAYEQYF. The CDR3 DNA reads TGCGCCAGCAGCTTGGGGGGACTAGCGGGACAGGCCTACGAGCAGTACTTC.

Concerning this clonotype itself: This may be a read error: a much more frequent sequence differs by one nucleotide. V gene TRBV5-1 combines with J gene TRBJ1-1, with TRBD1 as a possible D gene (5 bases). The ends were cut back, 3 bases at V and 1 base at J, with 13 bases in the middle. Looked up from germline, CDR1 is SGHRS and CDR2 is YFSETQ. This CDR3 is built from 15 residues. As DNA, the CDR3 is TGCGCCAGCAGCTCAGCAAGGGGAAGGAACACTGAAGCTTTCTTT. Translated, it gives CASSSARGRNTEAFF.

This clonotype showed up many times. This chain connects TRBV7-9 to TRBJ2-1; 9 nucleotides line up with TRBD2. Germline V gene data show CDR1 as SEHNR and CDR2 as FQNEAQ (reference sequence). With V trimmed by 5 bases and J by 9 bases, 14 bases remained unmatched. This CDR3 has 16 residues. CDR3 protein: CASSRVRTSVFGEQFF. The CDR3 region has the DNA TGTGCCAGCAGCCGAGTACGGACTAGCGTATTTGGTGAGCAGTTCTTC. The complete variable domain, with remaining parts taken from reference TRBV7-9 and TRBJ2-1, reads DTGVSQNPRHKITKRGQNVTFRCDPISEHNRLYWYRQTLGQGPEFLTYFQNEAQLEKSRLLSDRFSAERPKGSFSTLEIQRTEQGDSAMYLCASSRVRTSVFGEQFFGPGTRLTVL.

This clonotype was observed at least ten times. CDR3 in amino acids: CASSSGLAGGNEQFF. The CDR3 nucleotides read TGTGCCAGCAGCTCCGGACTAGCGGGGGGTAATGAGCAGTTCTTC. The J gene is TRBJ2-1, the V gene TRBV7-2; 14 bases fit TRBD2. The CDR3 is 15 amino acids. Germline trimming cut 4 bases from V and 7 bases from J; bases unmatched to any gene: 3. CDR1 SGHTA and CDR2 FQGNSA come from the germline V gene.

This clonotype was recorded at least ten times. The chain links TRBV6-4 to TRBJ2-3; D is undetermined. Germline V gene lookup returns CDR1 MRHNA and CDR2 SNTAGT. V gave up 2 bases and J gave up 2 bases, with 5 bases separating them. The CDR3 is 13 residues long. The CDR3 region has the DNA TGTGCCAGCAGTGACGGGATCACAGATACGCAGTATTTT. Its protein product is CASSDGITDTQYF.